This entry is about one T cell receptor beta chain. This record comes from a study of blood T cell repertoires in COVID-19. Study-level information: The United States, Italy and Spain supplied acute and convalescent COVID-19 samples. The cDNA or gDNA used as material had been derived from T cells, B-cell-depleted T cells, or PBMCs.

This CDR3 has 15 amino acids. Germline assignment: CDR1 GTSNPN and CDR2 SVGIG (reference sequence). The ends lost 5 bases at V and 8 bases at J; junction bases unmatched: 8. Original handling: Using reference gene primer amplification, nucleated cell counts were estimated. Method: immunoSEQ multiplex PCR; TCRdb's copy keeps in-frame clones and lacks some. V and J calls and clone size are copied from that table; D and trimming were computed from the DNA. The repertoire has 200,000 to 300,000 clones, around 89% of them found once; the top ten carry just under 1%. The chain combines TRBV30 with TRBJ2-1; the match to TRBD2 covers 14 bases. Sequencing was carried out using peripheral blood. This sequence was found in a woman aged 40-49 years who had recovered from COVID-19. The CDR3 spells CAWGGTSGSLDEQFF. CDR3 bases: TGTGCCTGGGGAGGGACTAGCGGGAGTTTGGATGAGCAGTTCTTC.